This TCR beta chain was profiled in a study of molecular identifiers for immune sequencing clone quantification. Looked up from germline, CDR1 is SGHRS and CDR2 is YFSETQ. The V end was cut by 4 bases, the J end by 2 bases, with 12 bases between. The CDR3 has 14 amino acids. TCRdb called the PCR reads again in MiXCR, with one record for every CDR3 protein. The table has over 100,000 distinct CDR3 sequences, around 37% seen once; the top ten hold about a tenth. This clonotype has more than one count but fewer than ten. Sequencing libraries of naive CD8 cells derived from around 20,000 to 1,000,000 sorted cells with 10%, 30% or 50% RNA. Using a CD8+CD4-CCR7+CD45RA+ phenotype, naive CD8 T cells were sorted.

The V gene is TRBV5-1, the J gene TRBJ1-1, with D hard to call. The sequence was collected from a human donor in good health. Some libraries in this study had Jurkat cell RNA spiked in. The material sequenced was naive CD8+ T cells from blood, with Jurkat cell RNA spiked in. Subset of the sample: FACS-sorted CD8+CD4-CCR7+CD45RA+ naive T cells. As DNA, the CDR3 is TGCGCCAGCAGCCCCTGGGGTCGTAACACTGAAGCTTTCTTT. It translates to CASSPWGRNTEAFF.